This record concerns one T cell receptor (beta chain) sequence. Starting 14 to 28 days after autologous transplant, ipilimumab 1 mg/kg was given. Patients received nivolumab 3 mg/kg at weeks 1, 4, 7, 10, then fortnightly to week 26. Using immunoSEQ multiplex PCR, the repertoire was profiled, and TCRdb retains in-frame clones only, with some absent. This table has 20,000 to 25,000 clones, 70% to 80% appearing once. This record belongs to a study of ipilimumab plus nivolumab after autologous stem cell transplantation. Germline-derived CDR1 and CDR2 are MGHRA and YSYEKL. The CDR3 runs to 17 residues. The junction had 15 bases not matched to a gene; V was cut back by 5 bases and J by 8 bases.

V usage is TRBV4-1 and J usage is TRBJ2-1, with 10 bases fitting TRBD2. This clonotype was sampled from a male donor with diffuse large B-cell lymphoma. This specimen consisted of PBMCs, obtained in a trial of ipilimumab plus nivolumab as post-transplant consolidation. The CDR3 loop reads CASSSGKGLAGEYEQFF. CDR3 bases: TGCGCCAGCAGCTCAGGCAAGGGCCTAGCGGGAGAATATGAGCAGTTCTTC.